The 22 T cell receptor beta chains in this list originate from one sample, sequenced in a study of regulatory T cells in long-lasting Graves disease. Described time point: newly diagnosed GD, antithyroid drugs for less than 3 months. PBMC RNA was the source of the TCR library. Building of the TCR beta libraries involved iRepertoire HTBI primers and Arm-PCR of CDR3 regions. One entry per CDR3 protein, called by TCRdb with MiXCR from the multiplex PCR reads. The sample has approximately 400,000 distinct CDR3 sequences, 14% to 15% seen once. The sample was also linked to a second study, of T cells in Graves' hyperthyroidism and ophthalmopathy.

The sample was peripheral blood mononuclear cells (PBMCs), taken at new diagnosis, from a patient treated with antithyroid drugs. Receptors were obtained from a woman between 40 and 50 years old with Graves disease.

This clonotype was observed many times. The V and J genes are TRBV12-5 and TRBJ2-3; tentatively, D is TRBD2 (5 bases). The CDR3 has 11 residues. The germline V gene encodes CDR1 LGHNT and CDR2 FRNRAP. V lost 6 bases and J 6 bases, leaving 7 bases between the germline ends. CDR3 residues: CASGRGDTQYF. In DNA form, the CDR3 reads TGTGCTAGTGGCCGAGGGGATACGCAGTATTTT.

This clonotype has just a few counts. The chain has TRBV20-1 and TRBJ2-5, with D perhaps TRBD2 (5 bases). This CDR3 comprises 13 residues. Trimming removed 3 bases at V and 9 bases at J, with 17 bases between. Germline CDR1 DFQATT, CDR2 SNEGSKA (reference sequence). In nucleotides, the CDR3 is TGCAGTGCTAGCTCGAGAAAAGAGGGTGCCCAGTACTTC. As protein: CSASSRKEGAQYF.

This clonotype was observed at least ten times. The chain has TRBV7-2 and TRBJ2-1; 8 bases are a match to TRBD1. CDR1 SGHTA and CDR2 FQGNSA come from the germline V gene. The CDR3 sequence is 16 residues long. The V gene end was trimmed by 5 bases and the J gene end by 2 bases; junction bases not matched to a gene: 8. The DNA of the CDR3 is TGTGCCAGCAGCGGAAAGGACAGGGTGACCTACAATGAGCAGTTCTTC. This translates into CASSGKDRVTYNEQFF.

This clonotype showed up many times. The CDR3 nucleotides are TGTGCCAGCAGCTGGGGAGAAAACACTGAAGCTTTCTTT. It yields the protein CASSWGENTEAFF. This chain links TRBV27 with TRBJ1-1; D gene unclear. Deletions cut 6 bases from V and 2 bases from J, with 10 bases between. Germline-derived CDR1 and CDR2 are MNHEY and SMNVEV (reference sequence). This CDR3 is built from 13 residues.

This chain connects TRBV18 to TRBJ2-6; possible D gene TRBD2, 6 bases. The V gene lost 4 bases and the J gene lost 0 bases, with 16 bases spanning the gap. The germline V gene encodes CDR1 KGHSH and CDR2 LQKENI. CDR3 size: 18 residues. The CDR3 is CASSRLPGLDSGANVLTF. The CDR3 DNA is TGTGCCAGCTCACGCTTACCGGGACTGGACTCTGGGGCCAACGTCCTGACTTTC.

At least ten counts were recorded for this clonotype. The chain links TRBV10-2 to TRBJ1-1; possibly TRBD1 for D (6 bases). The V gene lost 6 bases and the J gene lost 4 bases, with 21 bases spanning the gap. Germline assignment: CDR1 WSHSY and CDR2 SAAADI. The CDR3 sequence is 16 residues long. CDR3 loop: CASRQIQGRRGTEAFF. CDR3 nucleotides: TGCGCCAGCAGACAAATACAGGGTAGGAGGGGCACTGAAGCTTTCTTT.

The chain has TRBV11-2 and TRBJ2-3; TRBD2 might be the D (6 bases). Germline V gene sequence: CDR1 SGHAT, CDR2 FQNNGV. CDR3 length equals 17 residues. Between the trimmed V and J ends, which lost 5 bases and 0 bases, there was a span of 18 bases. The CDR3 spells CASSILPGLKSTDTQYF. The CDR3 region has the DNA TGTGCCAGCAGCATACTACCGGGACTTAAGAGCACAGATACGCAGTATTTT.

This sequence joins TRBV15 and TRBJ1-1; no reliable D call. Germline-derived CDR1 and CDR2 are LNHNV and YYDKDF (reference sequence). The CDR3 contains 13 residues. V lost 5 bases and J lost 3, with 10 bases in between. CDR3 sequence: CATSGGRDTEAFF. DNA of the CDR3: TGTGCCACCAGCGGTGGGCGGGACACTGAAGCTTTCTTT.

There are many counts of this clonotype. The chain recombines TRBV27 with TRBJ2-2, with D hard to call. This CDR3 spans 13 amino acids. The V gene lost 5 bases and the J gene lost 1 base, with 5 bases spanning the gap. In germline, CDR1 is MNHEY, CDR2 SMNVEV (reference sequence). This CDR3 is CASSVENTGELFF. CDR3 in DNA: TGTGCCAGCAGTGTGGAGAACACCGGGGAGCTGTTTTTT.

CDR3: CASRNQGKSPLHF. CDR3 DNA: TGTGCCAGCAGGAACCAGGGAAAATCACCCCTCCACTTT. The rearrangement joins TRBV28 to TRBJ1-6, with TRBD1 as a possible D gene (5 bases). The germline V gene has CDR1 MDHEN and CDR2 SYDVKM. V gave up 6 bases and J gave up 10 bases, with 13 bases separating them. The CDR3 spans 13 residues.

This clonotype was counted ten times or more. The gene calls are TRBV6-5 and TRBJ2-1; 7 bases are shared with TRBD2. Germline-derived CDR1 and CDR2 are MNHEY and SVGAGI. There are 11 residues in the CDR3. V dropped 3 bases and J dropped 13; count of bases not matched to a gene: 3. Here the CDR3 DNA reads TGTGCCAGCAGTTATGAGCGGGATCAGTTCTTC. Encoded protein: CASSYERDQFF.

The chain employs TRBV28 and TRBJ2-5; TRBD2 matches 7 bases. The CDR3 contains 15 residues. Germline V gene sequence: CDR1 MDHEN, CDR2 SYDVKM. J was trimmed by 1 base and V by 2 bases; bases with no gene match: 4. The CDR3 reads CASSLGGTTQETQYF. CDR3 in DNA: TGTGCCAGCAGTTTAGGTGGGACTACCCAAGAGACCCAGTACTTC.

This clonotype came up many times. The chain couples TRBV28 to TRBJ2-2, with TRBD1 as a possible D gene (6 bases). Trimming removed 3 bases at V and 7 bases at J, with 12 bases between. CDR3 length: 14 residues. Looked up from germline, CDR1 is MDHEN and CDR2 is SYDVKM. The chain's CDR3 is CASSFRGAGGELFF. As DNA, the CDR3 is TGTGCCAGCAGTTTCAGGGGCGCGGGCGGGGAGCTGTTTTTT.

This clonotype was found many times. The rearrangement uses TRBV28 and TRBJ2-1; 9 nucleotides align to TRBD2. With 6 bases clipped from V and 16 bases from J, the junction kept 10 bases outside the gene matches. CDR3 length equals 12 residues. CDR1 MDHEN and CDR2 SYDVKM come from the germline V gene. Written as DNA, the CDR3 is TGTGCCAGCAGCTACTACTTAGCGGGAGTCTTCTTC. It yields the protein CASSYYLAGVFF. Supplemented by reference TRBV28 and TRBJ2-1, the full variable domain reads DVKVTQSSRYLVKRTGEKVFLECVQDMDHENMFWYRQDPGLGLRLIYFSYDVKMKEKGDIPEGYSVSREKKERFSLILESASTNQTSMYLCASSYYLAGVFFGPGTRLTVL.

J is TRBJ2-3 and V is TRBV7-9, with 11 bases matching TRBD2. Germline V CDR1 and CDR2: SEHNR, FQNEAQ (reference sequence). CDR3 length: 15 amino acids. Trimming took 7 bases from V and 2 from J; bases not matched to a gene: 5. DNA of the CDR3: TGTGCCAGCACCTTGGGACTAGCGGACACAGATACGCAGTATTTT. Translation gives CASTLGLADTDTQYF.

In its sample, this clonotype was seen many times. This rearrangement joins TRBV19 to TRBJ2-1, with D tentatively TRBD2 (6 bases). Germline-derived CDR1 and CDR2 are LNHDA and SQIVND (reference sequence). CDR3 length: 14 residues. Trimming left V 3 bases short and J 4 bases short, with 10 bases between. For the CDR3, the DNA is TGTGCCAGTAGTATTTGGCGGGGTTACAATGAGCAGTTCTTC. It translates to CASSIWRGYNEQFF.

This rearrangement joins TRBV6-1 to TRBJ1-4; D is possibly TRBD1 (5 bases). Trimming took 6 bases from V and 8 from J, leaving 16 bases between them. The length of the CDR3 is 14 residues. CDR1 and CDR2 from the germline V gene are MNHNS and SASEGT. The CDR3 DNA follows: TGTGCCAGCAGCCCACAGGTTCTTGGGGAAAAACTGTTTTTT. Encoded protein: CASSPQVLGEKLFF.

In this sample, this clonotype turned up many times. The V and J genes are TRBV27 and TRBJ1-1, with TRBD1 as a possible D gene (5 bases). CDR3 size: 16 residues. Per germline, CDR1 MNHEY and CDR2 SMNVEV (reference sequence). V lost 3 bases and J 3 bases, leaving 17 bases between the germline ends. CDR3 coding DNA: TGTGCCAGCAGTTTCCTCGCATGGGGGAAAGACACTGAAGCTTTCTTT. This sequence encodes CASSFLAWGKDTEAFF.

About this clonotype: A read error likely explains this, since a far larger clone differs by one base. The chain employs TRBV12-3 or TRBV12-4 and TRBJ2-5; 10 positions match TRBD2. The CDR3 runs to 17 residues. The V and J ends lost 6 bases and 11 bases, in that order; junction bases with no gene match: 21. This CDR3 reads CASSPRKEREGVNEQYF. The CDR3 bases are TGTGCCAGCAGCCCACGTAAGGAGCGGGAGGGGGTCAATGAGCAGTACTTC.

This clonotype showed up many times. The gene calls are TRBV2 and TRBJ2-5, with TRBD1 matching over 7 bases. The CDR3 is made up of 15 amino acids. After removal of 6 bases from V and 5 bases from J, the junction contained 12 bases not matched to a gene. Germline V gene lookup returns CDR1 SNHLY and CDR2 FYNNEI. Here the CDR3 DNA reads TGTGCCAGCAGCTTCGTAATGACAGGGCTGGAGACCCAGTACTTC. As protein: CASSFVMTGLETQYF.

The chain employs TRBV6-1 and TRBJ2-5, with 8 positions matching TRBD1. The V segment lost 3 bases and the J segment 2 bases; nucleotides outside the gene matches: 2. Per germline, CDR1 MNHNS and CDR2 SASEGT. This CDR3 has 14 residues. The CDR3 sequence: CASSDRGPQETQYF. As DNA, the CDR3 is TGTGCCAGCAGTGACAGGGGGCCGCAAGAGACCCAGTACTTC.

This clonotype was counted ten times or more. CDR3 DNA: TGTGCCAGCATAGAGGGGAGCAATCAGCCCCAGCATTTT. Amino acid sequence: CASIEGSNQPQHF. The rearrangement links TRBV28 to TRBJ1-5; D perhaps matches TRBD1 (5 bases). This CDR3 contains 13 residues. Germline CDR1 reads MDHEN; CDR2 reads SYDVKM. Trimming shortened V by 7 bases and J by 1 base, and 8 bases separated the two germline ends.